This T cell receptor (beta chain) was obtained from a study of T-cell reconstitution after alpha-beta-depleted transplantation in children. Germline assignment: CDR1 MNHNS and CDR2 SASEGT. The V gene lost 4 bases and the J gene lost 0 bases, with 7 bases spanning the gap. The CDR3 sequence is 14 residues long. The authors prepared the TCRbeta library with unique molecular identifiers. One entry per CDR3 protein results from TCRdb running MiXCR on the PCR reads. The data show roughly 350,000 distinct CDR3 sequences, about 16% seen once. Study-level points and caveats: Recipient T cells and thymic progenitors that survived gave rise to the high TCRbeta diversity observed at day 60 in some patients.

This clonotype has just a few counts. Antigen unknown. The TCR originated in a male patient under 10 years old who had a stem cell transplant for acute lymphoblastic leukemia, so the T cells may come from the graft donor. The chain uses TRBV6-1 and TRBJ1-3; D unclear. The source was PBMCs, mostly from graft donor cells, collected 360 days after TCRalphabeta/CD19-depleted stem cell transplant. The CDR3 bases are TGTGCCAGCAGTGTCGGAACCTCTGGAAACACCATATATTTT. Translating gives CASSVGTSGNTIYF.